The entry below describes one T cell receptor beta chain. The data are from a study of blood T cell repertoires in COVID-19. Generated by immunoSEQ multiplex PCR, the TCRdb table keeps only in-frame clones and is missing some. The sample includes over 400,000 clones, 80% to 90% of them seen just once. Trimming took 0 bases from V and 4 from J; bases not matched to a gene: 9. CDR1 SGHRS and CDR2 YFSETQ come from the germline V gene. This CDR3 is built from 17 residues. Sequencing was performed on peripheral blood. The sequence was obtained from a human donor in a cohort sampled during active COVID-19. The gene calls are TRBV5-1 and TRBJ2-3, with 9 bases identical to TRBD2. CDR3 in amino acids: CASSLVGAGGFSDTQYF. CDR3 DNA sequence: TGCGCCAGCAGCTTGGTAGGCGCGGGAGGGTTTTCAGATACGCAGTATTTT.